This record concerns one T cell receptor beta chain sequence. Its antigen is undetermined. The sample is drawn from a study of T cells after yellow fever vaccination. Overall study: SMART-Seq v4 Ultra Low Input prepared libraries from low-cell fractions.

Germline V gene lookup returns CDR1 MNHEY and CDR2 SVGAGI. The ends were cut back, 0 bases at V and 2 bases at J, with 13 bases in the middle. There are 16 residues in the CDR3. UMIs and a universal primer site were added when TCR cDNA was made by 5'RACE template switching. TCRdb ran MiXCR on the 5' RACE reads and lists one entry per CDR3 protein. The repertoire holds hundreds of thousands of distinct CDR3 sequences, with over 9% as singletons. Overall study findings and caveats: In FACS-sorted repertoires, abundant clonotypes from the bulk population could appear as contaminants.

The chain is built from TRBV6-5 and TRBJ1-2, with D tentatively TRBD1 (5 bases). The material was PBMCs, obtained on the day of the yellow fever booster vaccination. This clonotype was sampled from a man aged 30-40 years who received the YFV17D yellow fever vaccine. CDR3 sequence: CASSYSSAGQNYGYTF. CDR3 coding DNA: TGTGCCAGCAGTTACTCGAGTGCAGGACAAAACTATGGCTACACCTTC.